This T cell receptor (beta chain) was recovered during a study of blood T cell repertoires in COVID-19. Germline V gives CDR1 LGHNT, CDR2 FRNRAP. This CDR3 contains 15 residues. Unmatched junction bases numbered 9, after V lost 6 bases and J lost 3 bases. Original analysis: Nucleated cell counts were estimated from reference gene primer amplification. Measured with immunoSEQ multiplex PCR; TCRdb has only the in-frame clones, and not every one. The V and J calls and clone size were taken over from that table, and D and trimming were inferred from the DNA. The table lists around 250,000 clones, 86% of them singletons.

The TCR was taken from a woman over 75 with COVID-19, enrolled during active disease. The material sequenced was peripheral blood. This rearrangement joins TRBV12-5 to TRBJ2-3; TRBD2 agrees at 7 bases. CDR3 sequence: CASGMGGKGTDTQYF. The CDR3 nucleotides are TGTGCTAGTGGGATGGGGGGGAAAGGGACAGATACGCAGTATTTT.